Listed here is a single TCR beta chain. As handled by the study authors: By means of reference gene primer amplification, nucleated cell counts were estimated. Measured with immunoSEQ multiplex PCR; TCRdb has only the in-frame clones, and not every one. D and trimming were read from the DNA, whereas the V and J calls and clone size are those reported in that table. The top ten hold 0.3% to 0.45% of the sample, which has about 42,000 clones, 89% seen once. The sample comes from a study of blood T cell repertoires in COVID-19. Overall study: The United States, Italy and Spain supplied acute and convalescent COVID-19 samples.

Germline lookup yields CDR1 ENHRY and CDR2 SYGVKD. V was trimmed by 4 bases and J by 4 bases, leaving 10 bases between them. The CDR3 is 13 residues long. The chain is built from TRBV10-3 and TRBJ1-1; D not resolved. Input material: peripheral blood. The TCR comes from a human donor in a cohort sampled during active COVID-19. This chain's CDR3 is CAISGTGFTEAFF. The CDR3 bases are TGTGCCATCAGTGGGACGGGATTCACTGAAGCTTTCTTT.